This TCR beta chain comes out of a study of human T cells and chemical hapten exposure. Germline V gives CDR1 SGDLS, CDR2 YYNGEE. V gave up 0 bases and J gave up 6 bases; unmatched junction bases: 14. This CDR3 has 18 residues. This clonotype was seen a few times. Its antigen is still unknown. Study-wide points: After DPC sensitization, TCRs above 1 in 1000 frequency showed no change.

As the library was built, unique molecular identifiers were attached to individual cDNA molecules. Methods used by the authors: From roughly 23,000 to 700,000 TCRs were found per sample, with a median of 95,638. TCRdb re-analysed the 5' RACE reads in MiXCR, keeping a single row per CDR3 protein. What appears here as the V and J calls and clone size reflects TCRdb's work, not the paper's. The data contain approximately 110,000 distinct CDR3 sequences, approximately 20% of them singletons. Whole blood, unfractionated, served as the material for total RNA extraction. This sequence joins TRBV9 and TRBJ1-1; 10 positions match TRBD1. The clonotype originates from a human donor in good health. This CDR3 is CASSVEGVGTGAFAEAFF. The CDR3 DNA sequence: TGTGCCAGCAGCGTAGAAGGGGTCGGGACAGGGGCGTTCGCTGAAGCTTTCTTT.